Detailed here is one T cell receptor beta chain. Its antigen is as yet unknown. Repertoires were generated with immunoSEQ multiplex PCR, while TCRdb's copy carries only in-frame clones and drops some. The sample lists about 180,000 clones, approximately 92% occurring once. This entry is derived from a study of T cell responses to AZD1222 COVID-19 vaccine. From germline, CDR1 is SQVTM and CDR2 ANQGSEA. V trimming: 6 bases; J trimming: 4 bases; junction bases outside the gene matches: 10. The CDR3 length is 15 residues. Study conclusions and caveats: Reports indicate that nearly half of spike-specific TCRs are directed at unmutated variant regions. Baseline seropositivity occurred in only a handful of AZD1222 recipients. Repertoire collection took place solely once the T cell response had peaked. Clonal diversity may have been underestimated, and the donors were mostly white British, with more females than males.

This chain links TRBV29-1 with TRBJ2-7; 12 bases line up with TRBD2. Source: peripheral blood, taken 28 days after the second dose of the MenACWY control vaccine. The TCR sequence derives from an adult who received the MenACWY meningococcal vaccine as a control. The CDR3 sequence: CSVRASGGARYEQYF. The CDR3 region has the DNA TGCAGCGTGCGGGCTAGCGGGGGGGCCAGGTACGAGCAGTACTTC.